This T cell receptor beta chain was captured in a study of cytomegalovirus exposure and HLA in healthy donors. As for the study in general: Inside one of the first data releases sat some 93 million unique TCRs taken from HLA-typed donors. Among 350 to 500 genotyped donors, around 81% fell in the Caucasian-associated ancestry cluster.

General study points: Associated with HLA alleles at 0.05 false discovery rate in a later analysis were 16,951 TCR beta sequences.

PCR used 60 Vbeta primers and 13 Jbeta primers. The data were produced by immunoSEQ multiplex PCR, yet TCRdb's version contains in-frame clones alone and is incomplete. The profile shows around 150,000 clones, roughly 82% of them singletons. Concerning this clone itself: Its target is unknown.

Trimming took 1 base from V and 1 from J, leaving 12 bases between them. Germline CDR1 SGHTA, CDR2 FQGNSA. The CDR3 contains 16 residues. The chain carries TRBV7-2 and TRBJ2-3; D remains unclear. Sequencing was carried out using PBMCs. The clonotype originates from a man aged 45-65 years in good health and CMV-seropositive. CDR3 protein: CASSLGWSLGTDTQYF. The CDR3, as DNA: TGTGCCAGCAGCTTAGGGTGGAGCTTGGGCACAGATACGCAGTATTTT.